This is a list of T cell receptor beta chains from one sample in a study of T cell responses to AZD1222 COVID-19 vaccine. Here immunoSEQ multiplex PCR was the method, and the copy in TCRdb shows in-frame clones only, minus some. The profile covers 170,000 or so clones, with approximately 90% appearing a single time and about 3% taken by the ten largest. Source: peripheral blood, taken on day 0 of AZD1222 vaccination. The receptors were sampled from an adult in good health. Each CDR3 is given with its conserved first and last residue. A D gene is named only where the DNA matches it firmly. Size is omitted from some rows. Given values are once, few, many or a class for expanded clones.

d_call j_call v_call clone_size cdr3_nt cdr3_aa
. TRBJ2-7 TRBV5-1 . TGCGCCAGCAGCATCGGGGGGACAGGAGGCTACGAGCAGTACTTC CASSIGGTGGYEQYF
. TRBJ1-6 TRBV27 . TGTGCCAGCAGTTTACCTTGGACCTCCGGGGTGCTCATTCCCCTCCACTTT CASSLPWTSGVLIPLHF
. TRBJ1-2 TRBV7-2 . TGTGCCAGCTTCTCTGGAGGCCACGGGCCTAACTATGGCTACACCTTC CASFSGGHGPNYGYTF
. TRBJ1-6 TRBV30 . TGTGCCTGGAGGAGGGAGGGCCTTTATAATTCACCCCTCCACTTT CAWRREGLYNSPLHF
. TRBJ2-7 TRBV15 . TGTGCCACGGGGCCCGGACGTCAGGGCGAGCAGTACTTC CATGPGRQGEQYF
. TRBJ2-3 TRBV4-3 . TGCGCCAGCAGCCAAGGACCCAGGGATACGCAGTATTTT CASSQGPRDTQYF
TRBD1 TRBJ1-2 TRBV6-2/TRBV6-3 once TGTGCCAGCAGACCTCCGGGACAGCTCTATGGCTACACCTTC CASRPPGQLYGYTF
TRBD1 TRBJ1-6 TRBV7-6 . TGTGCCAGCACCCTCCGGGTAGGCAGGGGGTCCTATAATTCACCCCTCCACTTT CASTLRVGRGSYNSPLHF
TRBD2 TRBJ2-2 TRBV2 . TGTGCCAGCAAGCGGGGCGACCCCGGGGCCGGGGAGCTGTTTTTT CASKRGDPGAGELFF
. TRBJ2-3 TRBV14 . TGTGCCAGCAGCCAAGACGAGGTCCAGGTTAGCACAGATACGCAGTATTTT CASSQDEVQVSTDTQYF
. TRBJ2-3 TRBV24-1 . TGTGCCACCAGCCGTGGGTTTGATACGCAGTATTTT CATSRGFDTQYF
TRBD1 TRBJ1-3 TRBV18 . TGTGCCAGCTCACCTGTGGGGACAGAAGGAAACACCATATATTTT CASSPVGTEGNTIYF
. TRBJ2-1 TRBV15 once TGTGCCACCAGCGATCCGTGGGGCAATGAGCAGTTCTTC CATSDPWGNEQFF
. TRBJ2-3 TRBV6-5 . TGTGCCAGCAGTTATGGACCCCGCACAGATACGCAGTATTTT CASSYGPRTDTQYF
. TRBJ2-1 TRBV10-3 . TGTGCCACCCAACGTTTAGCGGACTCCTACAATGAGCAGTTCTTC CATQRLADSYNEQFF
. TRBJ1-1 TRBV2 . TGTGCCAGCAGTTCGGGACAGAACACTGAAGCTTTCTTT CASSSGQNTEAFF
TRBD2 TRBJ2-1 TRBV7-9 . TGTGCCAGCAGCCCGCAACTAGCGACCCAGTTCTTC CASSPQLATQFF
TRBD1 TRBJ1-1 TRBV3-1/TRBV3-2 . TGTGCCAGCAGCCAGGCTGGACAGGGGGCGTCAGGCACTGAAGCTTTCTTT CASSQAGQGASGTEAFF
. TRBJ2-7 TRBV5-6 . TGTGCCAGCAGCTTAGTCAGACACGAGCAGTACTTC CASSLVRHEQYF
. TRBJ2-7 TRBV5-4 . TGTGCCGCCCGCGTCTGGGGATCCTACGAGCAGTACTTC CAARVWGSYEQYF
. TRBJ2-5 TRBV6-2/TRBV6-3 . TGTGCCAGCAGCCCTGGGCGGGGTGACCAAGAGACCCAGTACTTC CASSPGRGDQETQYF